This T cell receptor (beta chain) stems from a study of CD8 T cells in Susac syndrome. Study background: When blood was drawn, the patients with Susac syndrome were therapy-naive, on corticosteroids, or on intravenous immunoglobulin alone.

RNA in amounts of 0.5 to 1 ug was reverse transcribed with random hexamers. MiXCR was run by TCRdb on the immunoSEQ multiplex PCR reads, yielding one entry per CDR3 protein. Of over 140,000 distinct CDR3 sequences listed, 85% to 95% are singletons. Peripheral blood CD8+ and CD4+ T cells were profiled by TCR beta sequencing. The CDR3 is made up of 15 amino acids. J gave up 5 bases and V 4 bases, and 6 bases lay outside the gene matches. Germline V gene lookup returns CDR1 SGHRS and CDR2 YFSETQ. V and J are TRBV5-1 and TRBJ1-6, with TRBD1 identical over 7 bases. Sequencing was done on a sample of CD4+ T cells from PBMCs. The source of this sequence is a human donor with Susac syndrome. CDR3 residues: CASSARQGDNSPLHF. CDR3 in DNA: TGCGCCAGCAGCGCCCGACAGGGTGATAATTCACCCCTCCACTTT.